This TCR beta chain appears in the sequencing data of a study of regulatory T cells in long-lasting Graves disease. Time point given: persistent/refractory GD, antithyroid drugs over 5 years with positive TRAb. PBMCs were the source of the RNA used for TCR sequencing. Germline-derived CDR1 and CDR2 are LGHNA and YSLEER. J lost 3 bases, V lost 2 bases, and 5 bases had no gene match. The CDR3 covers 15 residues. Assembly of TCR beta libraries relied on iRepertoire HTBI primers together with Arm-PCR of CDR3 regions. TCRdb itself ran the multiplex PCR reads through MiXCR, one entry per CDR3 protein. The table shows more than 300,000 distinct CDR3 sequences, with about 19% occurring only once.

The starting material was peripheral blood mononuclear cells (PBMCs), obtained when the disease was refractory, from a patient treated with antithyroid drugs. The gene calls are TRBV4-3 and TRBJ1-2; 8 nucleotides align to TRBD1. This TCR was recovered from a female donor with Graves disease. CDR3: CASSQPGGRDYGYTF. In DNA form, the CDR3 reads TGCGCCAGCAGCCAACCAGGGGGCCGGGACTATGGCTACACCTTC.